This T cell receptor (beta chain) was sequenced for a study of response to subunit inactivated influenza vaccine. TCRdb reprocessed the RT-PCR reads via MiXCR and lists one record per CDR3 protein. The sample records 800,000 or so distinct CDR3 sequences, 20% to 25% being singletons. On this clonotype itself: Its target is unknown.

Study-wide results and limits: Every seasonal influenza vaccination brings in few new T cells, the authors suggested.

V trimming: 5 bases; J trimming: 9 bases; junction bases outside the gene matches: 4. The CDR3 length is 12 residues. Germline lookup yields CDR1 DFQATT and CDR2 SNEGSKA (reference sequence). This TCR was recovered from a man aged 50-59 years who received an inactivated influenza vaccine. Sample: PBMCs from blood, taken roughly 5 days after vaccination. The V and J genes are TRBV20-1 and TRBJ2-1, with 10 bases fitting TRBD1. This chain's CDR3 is CSAGQGVGEQFF. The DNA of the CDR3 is TGCAGTGCTGGACAGGGGGTAGGTGAGCAGTTCTTC.